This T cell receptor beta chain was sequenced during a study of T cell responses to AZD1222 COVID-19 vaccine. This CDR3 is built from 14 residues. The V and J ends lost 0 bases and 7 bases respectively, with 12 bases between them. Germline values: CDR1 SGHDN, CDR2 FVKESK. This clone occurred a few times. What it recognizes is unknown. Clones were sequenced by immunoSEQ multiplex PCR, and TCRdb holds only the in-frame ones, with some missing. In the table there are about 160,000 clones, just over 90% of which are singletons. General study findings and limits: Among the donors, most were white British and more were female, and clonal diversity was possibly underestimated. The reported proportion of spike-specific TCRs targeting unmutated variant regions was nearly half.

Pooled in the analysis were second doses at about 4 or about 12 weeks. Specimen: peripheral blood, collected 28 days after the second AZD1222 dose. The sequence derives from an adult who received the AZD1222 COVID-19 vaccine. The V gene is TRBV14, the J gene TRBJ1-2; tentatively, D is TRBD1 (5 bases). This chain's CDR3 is CASSQDRGTGGYTF. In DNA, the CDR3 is TGTGCCAGCAGCCAAGATAGGGGTACTGGTGGCTACACCTTC.